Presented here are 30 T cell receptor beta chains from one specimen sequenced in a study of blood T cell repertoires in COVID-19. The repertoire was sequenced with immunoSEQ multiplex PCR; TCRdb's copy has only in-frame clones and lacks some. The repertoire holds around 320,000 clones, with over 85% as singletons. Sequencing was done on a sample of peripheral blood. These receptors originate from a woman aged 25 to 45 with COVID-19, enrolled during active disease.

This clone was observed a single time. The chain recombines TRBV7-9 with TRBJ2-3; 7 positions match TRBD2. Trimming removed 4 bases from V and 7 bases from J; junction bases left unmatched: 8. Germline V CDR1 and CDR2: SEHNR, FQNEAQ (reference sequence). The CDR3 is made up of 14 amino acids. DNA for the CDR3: TGTGCCAGCAGCTCAATGGGGGGGAGGAATACGCAGTATTTT. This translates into CASSSMGGRNTQYF.

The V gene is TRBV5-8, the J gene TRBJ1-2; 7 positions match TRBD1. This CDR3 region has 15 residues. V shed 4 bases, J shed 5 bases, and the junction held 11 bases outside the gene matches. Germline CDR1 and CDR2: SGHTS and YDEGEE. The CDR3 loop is CASSGYRGGVYGYTF. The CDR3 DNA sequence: TGTGCCAGCAGCGGGTACAGGGGAGGCGTATATGGCTACACCTTC.

Here the CDR3 DNA reads TGTGCCAGTCGAGGCTCCGCAACCACCATATATTTT. It is translated as CASRGSATTIYF. The chain joins TRBV27 to TRBJ1-3; no definite D call. Trimming stripped 9 bases from V and 9 bases from J, with 15 bases between. The CDR3 is 12 amino acids. The V gene's germline CDR1 is MNHEY and CDR2 SMNVEV (reference sequence).

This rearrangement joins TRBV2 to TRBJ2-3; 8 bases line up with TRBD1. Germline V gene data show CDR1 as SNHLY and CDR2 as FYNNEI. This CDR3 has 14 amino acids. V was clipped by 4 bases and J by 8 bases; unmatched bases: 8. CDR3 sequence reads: CASSVARGRITQYF. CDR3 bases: TGTGCCAGCAGTGTAGCCAGGGGGCGTATTACGCAGTATTTT.

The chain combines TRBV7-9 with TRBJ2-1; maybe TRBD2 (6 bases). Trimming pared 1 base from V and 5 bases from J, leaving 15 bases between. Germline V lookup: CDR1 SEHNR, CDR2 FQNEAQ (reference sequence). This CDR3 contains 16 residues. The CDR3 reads CASSLVREFPNNEQFF. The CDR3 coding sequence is TGTGCCAGCAGCTTAGTGCGGGAATTTCCCAACAATGAGCAGTTCTTC.

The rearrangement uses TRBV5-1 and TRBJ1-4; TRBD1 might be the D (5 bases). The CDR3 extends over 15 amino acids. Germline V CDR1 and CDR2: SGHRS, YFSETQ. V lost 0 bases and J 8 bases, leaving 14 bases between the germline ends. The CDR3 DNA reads TGCGCCAGCAGCTTGGGGCTCGTGGAGGGGGAAAAACTGTTTTTT. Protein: CASSLGLVEGEKLFF.

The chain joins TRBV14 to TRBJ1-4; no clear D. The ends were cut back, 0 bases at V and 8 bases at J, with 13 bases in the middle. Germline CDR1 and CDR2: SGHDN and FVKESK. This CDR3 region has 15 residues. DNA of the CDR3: TGTGCCAGCAGCCAAGATCGGGTGGTCGGGGAAAAACTGTTTTTT. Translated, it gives CASSQDRVVGEKLFF.

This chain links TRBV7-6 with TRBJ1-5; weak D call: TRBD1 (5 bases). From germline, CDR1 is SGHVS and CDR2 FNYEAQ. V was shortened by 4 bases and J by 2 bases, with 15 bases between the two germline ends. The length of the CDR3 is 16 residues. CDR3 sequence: CASSSMGRGGNQPQHF. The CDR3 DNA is TGTGCCAGCAGCTCCATGGGTCGGGGGGGCAATCAGCCCCAGCATTTT.

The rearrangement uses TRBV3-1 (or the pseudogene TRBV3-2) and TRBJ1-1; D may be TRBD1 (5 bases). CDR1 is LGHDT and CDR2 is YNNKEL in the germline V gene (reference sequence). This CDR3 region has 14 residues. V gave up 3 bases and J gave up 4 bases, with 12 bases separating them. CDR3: CASSQIGGGTEAFF. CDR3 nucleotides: TGTGCCAGCAGCCAGATCGGGGGAGGCACTGAAGCTTTCTTT.

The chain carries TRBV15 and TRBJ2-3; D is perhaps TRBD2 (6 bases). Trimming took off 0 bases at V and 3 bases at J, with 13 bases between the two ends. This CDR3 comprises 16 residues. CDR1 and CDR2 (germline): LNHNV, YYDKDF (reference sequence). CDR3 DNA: TGTGCCACCAGCAGAGATCTCTACGGGGGAACAGATACGCAGTATTTT. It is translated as CATSRDLYGGTDTQYF.

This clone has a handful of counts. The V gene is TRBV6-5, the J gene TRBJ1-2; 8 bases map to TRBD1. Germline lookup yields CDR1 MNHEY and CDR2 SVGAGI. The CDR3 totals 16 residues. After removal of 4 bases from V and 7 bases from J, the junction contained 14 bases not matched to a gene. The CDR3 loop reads CASSSGTGGVRGGYTF. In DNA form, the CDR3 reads TGTGCCAGCAGTTCTGGGACAGGAGGGGTTAGGGGTGGCTACACCTTC.

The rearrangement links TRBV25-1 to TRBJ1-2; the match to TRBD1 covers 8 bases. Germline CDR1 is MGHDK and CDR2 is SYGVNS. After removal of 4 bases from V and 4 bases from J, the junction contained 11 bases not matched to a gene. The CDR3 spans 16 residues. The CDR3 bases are TGTGCCAGCAGTGCAGGACAGGGAAGGGGAATCTATGGCTACACCTTC. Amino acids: CASSAGQGRGIYGYTF.

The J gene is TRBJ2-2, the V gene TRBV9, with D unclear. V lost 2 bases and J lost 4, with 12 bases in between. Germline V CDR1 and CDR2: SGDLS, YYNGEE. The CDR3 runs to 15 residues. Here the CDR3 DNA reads TGTGCCAGCAGCGTGGGCAGGCCCGGCACCGGGGAGCTGTTTTTT. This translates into CASSVGRPGTGELFF.

CDR3 in amino acids: CASSLVSAGFGQPQHF. The CDR3 DNA reads as TGTGCCAGCTCACTCGTTAGCGCGGGGTTCGGCCAGCCCCAGCATTTT. J is TRBJ1-5 and V is TRBV18; no definite D call. Trimming cost V 4 bases and J 7 bases, with 20 bases left between them. CDR1 and CDR2 (germline): KGHSH, LQKENI. This CDR3 has 16 residues.

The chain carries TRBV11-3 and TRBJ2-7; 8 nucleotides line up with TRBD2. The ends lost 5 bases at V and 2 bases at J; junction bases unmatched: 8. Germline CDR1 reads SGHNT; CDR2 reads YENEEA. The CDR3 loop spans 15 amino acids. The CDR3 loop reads CASSRRTSGPYEQYF. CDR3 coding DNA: TGTGCCAGCAGCAGACGTACTAGCGGACCCTACGAGCAGTACTTC.

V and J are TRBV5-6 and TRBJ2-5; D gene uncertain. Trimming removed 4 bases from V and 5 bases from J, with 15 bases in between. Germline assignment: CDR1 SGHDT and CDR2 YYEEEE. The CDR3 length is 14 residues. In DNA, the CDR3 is TGTGCCAGCAGCCTCGTTAGTCCCGGGGAGACCCAGTACTTC. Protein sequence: CASSLVSPGETQYF.

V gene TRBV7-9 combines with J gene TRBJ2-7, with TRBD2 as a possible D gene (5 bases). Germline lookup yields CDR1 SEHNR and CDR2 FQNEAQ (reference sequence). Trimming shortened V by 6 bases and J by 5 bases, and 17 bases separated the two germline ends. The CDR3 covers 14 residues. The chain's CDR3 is CASSSTLVGDEQYF. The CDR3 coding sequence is TGTGCCAGCAGTTCTACCCTGGTCGGGGACGAGCAGTACTTC.

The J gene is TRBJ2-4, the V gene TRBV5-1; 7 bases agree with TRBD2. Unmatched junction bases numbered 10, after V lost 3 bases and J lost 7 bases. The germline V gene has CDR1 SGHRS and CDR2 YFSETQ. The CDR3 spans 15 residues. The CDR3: CASSSGTNTPNIQYF. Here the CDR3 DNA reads TGCGCCAGCAGCTCCGGGACTAATACTCCCAACATTCAGTACTTC.

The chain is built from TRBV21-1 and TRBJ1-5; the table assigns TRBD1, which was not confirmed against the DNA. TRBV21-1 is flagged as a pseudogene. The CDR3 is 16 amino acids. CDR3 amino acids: CASSIPQGFGNQPQHF. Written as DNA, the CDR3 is TGTGCCAGCAGCATTCCCCAGGGGTTCGGCAATCAGCCCCAGCATTTT.

This chain's CDR3 is CASSVGLIEETQYF. The DNA for the CDR3 is TGTGCCAGCAGCGTGGGACTCATTGAAGAGACCCAGTACTTC. V usage is TRBV9 and J usage is TRBJ2-5; weak D call: TRBD2 (6 bases). There are 14 residues in the CDR3. Germline V gene lookup returns CDR1 SGDLS and CDR2 YYNGEE. Trimming left V 2 bases short and J 3 bases short, with 11 bases between.

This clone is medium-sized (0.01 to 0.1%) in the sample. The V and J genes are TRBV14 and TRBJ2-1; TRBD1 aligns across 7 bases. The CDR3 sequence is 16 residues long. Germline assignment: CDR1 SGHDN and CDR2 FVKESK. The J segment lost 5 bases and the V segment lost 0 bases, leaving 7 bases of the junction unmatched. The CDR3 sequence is CASSQDPGQGDNEQFF. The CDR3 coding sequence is TGTGCCAGCAGCCAAGATCCGGGGCAGGGGGACAATGAGCAGTTCTTC.

The CDR3 here is CASSPGQGVLYEQYF. CDR3 coding DNA: TGCGCCAGCAGCCCGGGACAGGGTGTATTGTACGAGCAGTACTTC. The chain links TRBV5-1 to TRBJ2-7, with 9 bases fitting TRBD1. The germline gives CDR1 SGHRS, CDR2 YFSETQ. This CDR3 has 15 residues. V lost 4 bases to trimming and J lost 4 bases; unmatched junction nucleotides: 9.

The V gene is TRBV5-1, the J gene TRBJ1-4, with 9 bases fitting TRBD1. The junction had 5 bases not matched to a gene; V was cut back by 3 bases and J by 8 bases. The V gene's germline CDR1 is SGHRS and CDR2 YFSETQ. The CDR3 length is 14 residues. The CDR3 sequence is CASSYRDRAEKLFF. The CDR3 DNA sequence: TGCGCCAGCAGCTACCGGGACAGGGCGGAAAAACTGTTTTTT.

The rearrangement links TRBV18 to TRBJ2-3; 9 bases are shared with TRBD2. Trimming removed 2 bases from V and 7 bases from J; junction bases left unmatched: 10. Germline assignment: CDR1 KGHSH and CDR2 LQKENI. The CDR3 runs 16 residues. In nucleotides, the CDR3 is TGTGCCAGCTCACCATCTAGCGGGGTAACTTTTAATACGCAGTATTTT. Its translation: CASSPSSGVTFNTQYF.

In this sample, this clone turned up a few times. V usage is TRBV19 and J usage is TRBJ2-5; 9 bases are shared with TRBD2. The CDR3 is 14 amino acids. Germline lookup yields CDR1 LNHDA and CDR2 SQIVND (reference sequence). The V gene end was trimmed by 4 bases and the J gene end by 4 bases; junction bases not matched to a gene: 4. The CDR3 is CASSTHSGGETQYF. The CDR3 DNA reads TGTGCCAGTAGTACCCATAGCGGGGGAGAGACCCAGTACTTC.

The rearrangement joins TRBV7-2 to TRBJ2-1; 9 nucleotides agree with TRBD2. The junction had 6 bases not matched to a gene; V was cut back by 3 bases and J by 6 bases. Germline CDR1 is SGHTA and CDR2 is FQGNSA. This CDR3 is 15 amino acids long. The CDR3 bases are TGTGCCAGCAGCTTTGTTGTTAGCGGGAGCAATGAGCAGTTCTTC. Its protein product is CASSFVVSGSNEQFF. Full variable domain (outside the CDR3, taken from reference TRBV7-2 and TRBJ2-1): GAGVSQSPSNKVTEKGKDVELRCDPISGHTALYWYRQSLGQGLEFLIYFQGNSAPDKSGLPSDRFSAERTGGSVSTLTIQRTQQEDSAVYLCASSFVVSGSNEQFFGPGTRLTVL.

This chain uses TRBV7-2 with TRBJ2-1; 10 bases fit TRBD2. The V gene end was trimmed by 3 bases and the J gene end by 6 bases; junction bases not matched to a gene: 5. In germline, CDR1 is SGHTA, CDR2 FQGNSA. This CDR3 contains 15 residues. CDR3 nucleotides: TGTGCCAGCAGCTTGGGGACTAGCGTATTCAATGAGCAGTTCTTC. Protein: CASSLGTSVFNEQFF.

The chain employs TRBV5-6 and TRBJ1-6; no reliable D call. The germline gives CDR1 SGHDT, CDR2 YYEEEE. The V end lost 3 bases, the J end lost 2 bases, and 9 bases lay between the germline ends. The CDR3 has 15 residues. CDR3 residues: CASSSNRAYNSPLHF. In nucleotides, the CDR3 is TGTGCCAGCAGCTCTAATCGGGCCTATAATTCACCCCTCCACTTT.

CDR3 bases: TGTGCCAGCAGCTTCGGTAGCGGGGGATTTTTAGAGACCCAGTACTTC. This sequence encodes CASSFGSGGFLETQYF. V usage is TRBV5-6 and J usage is TRBJ2-5, with 9 bases that match TRBD2. J gave up 4 bases and V 2 bases, and 9 bases lay outside the gene matches. Germline values: CDR1 SGHDT, CDR2 YYEEEE. The CDR3 consists of 16 residues.

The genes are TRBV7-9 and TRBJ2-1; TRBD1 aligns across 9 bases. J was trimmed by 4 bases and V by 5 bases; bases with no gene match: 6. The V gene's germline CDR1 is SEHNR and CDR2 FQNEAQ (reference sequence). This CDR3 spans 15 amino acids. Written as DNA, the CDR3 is TGTGCCAGCAGCCCGGGACAGGGCCGATACAATGAGCAGTTCTTC. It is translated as CASSPGQGRYNEQFF.